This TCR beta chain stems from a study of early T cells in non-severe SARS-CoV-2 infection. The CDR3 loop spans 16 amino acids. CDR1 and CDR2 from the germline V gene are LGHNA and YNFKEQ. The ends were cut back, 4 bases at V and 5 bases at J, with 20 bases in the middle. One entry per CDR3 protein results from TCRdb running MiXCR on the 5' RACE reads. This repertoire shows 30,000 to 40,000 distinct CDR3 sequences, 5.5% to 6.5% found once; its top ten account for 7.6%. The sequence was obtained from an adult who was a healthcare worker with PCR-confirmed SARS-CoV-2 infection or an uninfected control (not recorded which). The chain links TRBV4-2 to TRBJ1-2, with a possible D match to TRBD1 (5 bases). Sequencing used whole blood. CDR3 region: CASSPGQGRAIYGYTF. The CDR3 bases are TGTGCCAGCAGCCCCGGCCAGGGTAGGGCGATTTATGGCTACACCTTC.